These T cell receptor beta chains were read from a single sample in a study of OX40 agonist ivuxolimab in advanced cancers. Here immunoSEQ multiplex PCR was the method, and the copy in TCRdb shows in-frame clones only, minus some. The sample lists more than 20,000 clones, around nine tenths occurring once. The source was CD4+ or CD8+ T cells sorted from blood, collected in a trial of the OX40 agonist ivuxolimab. Receptor source: an adult with an advanced solid tumor such as melanoma, head and neck, liver or kidney cancer. The CDR3 runs from the conserved cysteine through the conserved F or W. A D gene is named only where the DNA matches it firmly. Only some rows state a clone size, as once, few, many or a class for expanded clones.

clone size	V gene	D gene	J gene	CDR3 DNA	CDR3 protein
-	TRBV29-1	-	TRBJ1-2	TGCAGCGTTGAGGAGTTGGTTCCCGGCTACACCTTC	CSVEELVPGYTF
-	TRBV13	TRBD1	TRBJ2-3	TGTGCCAGCAGTTTGGACAGGGTCACAGATACGCAGTATTTT	CASSLDRVTDTQYF
-	TRBV7-9	TRBD1	TRBJ2-1	TGTGCCAGCAGCTTAGCCCGACAGGGGCTTTACAATGAGCAGTTCTTC	CASSLARQGLYNEQFF
-	TRBV4-2	-	TRBJ2-7	TGTGCCAGCAGCCAAGGTGAGGGTACGTACGAGCAGTACTTC	CASSQGEGTYEQYF
-	TRBV9	TRBD2	TRBJ2-7	TGTGCCAGCAGCGTAGCTTTGAGCGGGAGCTACTACGAGCAGTACTTC	CASSVALSGSYYEQYF
-	TRBV7-9	-	TRBJ2-3	TGTGCCAGCAGCTCTTCGGAGGCGGTAGATACGCAGTATTTT	CASSSSEAVDTQYF
-	TRBV4-3	TRBD2	TRBJ2-7	TGCGCCAGCAGCCAAGGTCCGGGACTAGCGGGGGATCAGCAGTACTTC	CASSQGPGLAGDQQYF
-	TRBV5-1	-	TRBJ1-4	TGCGCCAGCAGCCCTTCTACAGGGAGTGAAAAACTGTTTTTT	CASSPSTGSEKLFF
-	TRBV6-5	-	TRBJ2-7	TGTGCCAGCAGTGACTCCGACTCCTACGAGCAGTACTTC	CASSDSDSYEQYF
-	TRBV2	TRBD2	TRBJ2-7	TGTGCCAGCAGTGAACGGGGGGTCGAGCAGTACTTC	CASSERGVEQYF
-	TRBV15	-	TRBJ2-7	TGTGCCACCAGCGAGACTAGGAAGGGGGAGCAGTACTTC	CATSETRKGEQYF
once	TRBV18	-	TRBJ2-5	TGTGCCAGCTCACGGGAGGACTCTTTAGAGACCCAGTACTTC	CASSREDSLETQYF
once	TRBV4-2	TRBD2	TRBJ2-7	TGTGCCAGCAGCCAAGAGAGCGGGGGGGAAACCTACGAGCAGTACTTC	CASSQESGGETYEQYF
-	TRBV9	-	TRBJ2-2	TGTGCCAGCAGCACTCCGAACACCGGGGAGCTGTTTTTT	CASSTPNTGELFF
once	TRBV11-3	-	TRBJ2-3	TGTGCCAGCAGCTTAGTGGAATCAGATACGCAGTATTTT	CASSLVESDTQYF
-	TRBV4-2	TRBD2	TRBJ2-1	TGTGCCAGCAAGACTAGCGGGACCTCCCCCTACAATGAGCAGTTCTTC	CASKTSGTSPYNEQFF
-	TRBV30	TRBD2	TRBJ2-4	TGTGCCTGGAGTAGAAGGGGACTACCTCGTAAGAACATTCAGTACTTC	CAWSRRGLPRKNIQYF
-	TRBV28	-	TRBJ2-2	TGTGCCGGTAGGGACACCAACACCGGGGAGCTGTTTTTT	CAGRDTNTGELFF
once	TRBV29-1	-	TRBJ1-1	TGCAGCGTTGGCAAGAACACTGAAGCTTTCTTT	CSVGKNTEAFF
-	TRBV28	-	TRBJ2-3	TGTGCCAGCAGTCCCGATCAGGGAGATACGCAGTATTTT	CASSPDQGDTQYF
-	TRBV27	TRBD1	TRBJ1-2	TGTGCCACAGGACAGGGCTATGGCTACACCTTC	CATGQGYGYTF
-	TRBV28	-	TRBJ2-3	TGTGCCAGCAGCTATGACCGGGTCACAGATACGCAGTATTTT	CASSYDRVTDTQYF
-	TRBV6-6	-	TRBJ2-3	TGTGCCAGCAGTTACACAACCACAGATACGCAGTATTTT	CASSYTTTDTQYF
-	TRBV9	TRBD2	TRBJ2-3	TGTGCCAGCAGCGTAGGACTAGCTACCACAGATACGCAGTATTTT	CASSVGLATTDTQYF
-	TRBV6-6	-	TRBJ2-1	TGTGCCAGCAGTTACCCCGAGGTGTTTGAGCAGTTCTTC	CASSYPEVFEQFF
-	TRBV5-4	TRBD2	TRBJ2-1	TGTGCCAGCAGGTCGTGGGAGGGCCTAAACAATGAGCAGTTCTTC	CASRSWEGLNNEQFF
few	TRBV27	-	TRBJ2-2	TGTGCCAGCACCCGAATAGGAGGGAGCGCCGGGGAGCTGTTTTTT	CASTRIGGSAGELFF
-	TRBV21-1	-	TRBJ1-4	TGTGCCAGCAGCAAAGGGGGACAGGGGGTCGGGAATGAAAAACTGTTTTTT	CASSKGGQGVGNEKLFF
once	TRBV19	-	TRBJ1-5	TGTGCCAGTAGTATAGTCCTTTATAGCAATCAGCCCCAGCATTTT	CASSIVLYSNQPQHF
-	TRBV9	TRBD1	TRBJ2-1	TGTGCCAGCAGCGCGGGACAGGGGGTCGCGAACAATGAGCAGTTCTTC	CASSAGQGVANNEQFF
-	TRBV5-1	-	TRBJ1-1	TGCGCCAGCAGCTTAAGACTTGAGGGCACTGAAGCTTTCTTT	CASSLRLEGTEAFF
-	TRBV27	-	TRBJ2-5	TGTGCCAGCAGTTTAGGGCAGGGGAACCAAGAGACCCAGTACTTC	CASSLGQGNQETQYF
-	TRBV4-2	TRBD1	TRBJ1-4	TGTGCCAGCAGCCAACCCACAGGGGGAGGAAATGAAAAACTGTTTTTT	CASSQPTGGGNEKLFF
-	TRBV28	-	TRBJ2-1	TGTGCCAGCAGTTTATTGAGCGCGACGTACGATGAGCAGTTCTTC	CASSLLSATYDEQFF
-	TRBV6-5	-	TRBJ1-2	TGTGCCAGCAGCCTAGACAGTTACACTAACTATGGCTACACCTTC	CASSLDSYTNYGYTF
-	TRBV4-3	TRBD2	TRBJ2-7	TGCGCCAGCAGCCAAGATTTAGGGCTAGCGGGAGTAGGGGAGCAGTACTTC	CASSQDLGLAGVGEQYF
-	TRBV7-9	TRBD2	TRBJ2-5	TGTGCCAGCAGCTTAATGACTAGCGGGCAAGAGACCCAGTACTTC	CASSLMTSGQETQYF
-	TRBV28	-	TRBJ2-5	TGTGCCAGCAGCTTAGAACTTAGCGGCGAAGAGACCCAGTACTTC	CASSLELSGEETQYF
once	TRBV6-5	-	TRBJ1-3	TGTGCCAGCAGTTACAGGGATTCAGGAAACACCATATATTTT	CASSYRDSGNTIYF
-	TRBV4-1	-	TRBJ2-7	TGCGCCAGCAGCCAAGAGGCCCCCACAGGGTTAGGCTACGAGCAGTACTTC	CASSQEAPTGLGYEQYF